The next 21 T cell receptor beta chains were all read from a single sample in a study of T cell changes during pregnancy in multiple sclerosis. Assay used: immunoSEQ multiplex PCR; TCRdb lists only in-frame clones, some missing. The profile shows approximately 40,000 clones, over 80% of them singletons. The material sequenced was peripheral blood. Receptor source: a female donor with multiple sclerosis, enrolled in a pregnancy study.

This clone was seen only once. V is TRBV4-3 and J is TRBJ1-3; tentatively, D is TRBD1 (6 bases). The CDR3 is made up of 15 amino acids. The germline V and J ends were trimmed by 2 bases and 4 bases, with 12 bases remaining between them. CDR1 and CDR2 from the germline V gene are LGHNA and YSLEER. The CDR3 DNA sequence: TGCGCCAGCAGCCAAAGTGGGGGGGGCGGAAACACCATATATTTT. Amino acid sequence: CASSQSGGGGNTIYF.

The rearrangement joins TRBV9 to TRBJ2-2; 9 bases map to TRBD2. V lost 3 bases, J lost 5 bases, and 8 bases stayed unmatched. The CDR3 length is 16 residues. Germline CDR1 SGDLS, CDR2 YYNGEE. The CDR3 loop is CASSGISGRQTGELFF. CDR3 DNA: TGTGCCAGCAGCGGGATTAGCGGGAGACAGACCGGGGAGCTGTTTTTT.

The DNA of the CDR3 is TGTGCCTCCCACCTAGCGGGACCATACAATGAGCAGTTCTTC. Its translation is CASHLAGPYNEQFF. The chain employs TRBV30 and TRBJ2-1, with 9 bases matching TRBD2. J was trimmed by 4 bases and V by 7 bases; bases with no gene match: 8. Germline CDR1 is GTSNPN and CDR2 is SVGIG (reference sequence). This CDR3 is 14 amino acids long.

The V and J genes are TRBV5-1 and TRBJ1-4; D remains unclear. This CDR3 has 14 amino acids. Trimming cost V 1 base and J 0 bases, with 4 bases left between them. Germline V CDR1 and CDR2: SGHRS, YFSETQ. CDR3 coding DNA: TGCGCCAGCAGCTTGTCTGCAACTAATGAAAAACTGTTTTTT. Protein: CASSLSATNEKLFF.

This chain uses TRBV5-6 with TRBJ2-3; D unclear. Trimming shortened V by 1 base and J by 1 base, and 7 bases separated the two germline ends. This CDR3 comprises 14 residues. Germline CDR1 and CDR2: SGHDT and YYEEEE. DNA for the CDR3: TGTGCCAGCAGCTTGTGGTGGGGCACAGATACGCAGTATTTT. Translation: CASSLWWGTDTQYF.

The chain recombines TRBV7-2 with TRBJ1-3, with no clear D. From germline, CDR1 is SGHTA and CDR2 FQGNSA. The V end lost 4 bases, the J end lost 3 bases, and 7 bases lay between the germline ends. CDR3 length: 13 residues. CDR3 residues: CASSSPFGNTIYF. CDR3 nucleotide sequence: TGTGCCAGCAGCTCCCCGTTTGGAAACACCATATATTTT.

The rearrangement joins TRBV19 to TRBJ2-2; D is undetermined. V gave up 6 bases and J gave up 1 base, with 9 bases separating them. Germline CDR1 reads LNHDA; CDR2 reads SQIVND (reference sequence). The CDR3 loop spans 14 amino acids. Written as DNA, the CDR3 is TGTGCCAGTAGAACGGACGTGAACACCGGGGAGCTGTTTTTT. Protein sequence: CASRTDVNTGELFF.

This clone was seen once. V and J are TRBV18 and TRBJ2-7; TRBD2 agrees at 7 bases. The CDR3 covers 15 residues. V was clipped by 6 bases and J by 1 base; unmatched bases: 9. CDR1 and CDR2 (germline): KGHSH, LQKENI. The CDR3 sequence is CASSFGASGSYEQYF. CDR3 nucleotides: TGTGCCAGCTCCTTCGGGGCTAGCGGATCCTACGAGCAGTACTTC.

The V and J genes are TRBV5-1 and TRBJ2-3; D call uncertain. V was cut by 1 base and J by 2 bases, with 5 bases left in between. From germline, CDR1 is SGHRS and CDR2 YFSETQ. The CDR3 is made up of 13 amino acids. CDR3 bases: TGCGCCAGCAGCTTGATTTCCACAGATACGCAGTATTTT. Translated: CASSLISTDTQYF.

The V gene is TRBV27, the J gene TRBJ1-1, with no clear D. CDR1 and CDR2 (germline): MNHEY, SMNVEV (reference sequence). This CDR3 region has 13 residues. Between the trimmed V and J ends, which lost 6 bases and 8 bases, there was a span of 16 bases. This CDR3 is CASRFDAEAEAFF. CDR3 DNA: TGTGCCAGCAGATTCGACGCTGAAGCGGAAGCTTTCTTT.

The CDR3: CASNRQGPTGTDTQYF. In DNA, the CDR3 is TGTGCCAGTAACCGTCAGGGGCCAACTGGCACAGATACGCAGTATTTT. The genes are TRBV10-3 and TRBJ2-3; TRBD1 is a possible D gene (6 bases). Per germline, CDR1 ENHRY and CDR2 SYGVKD. The V end lost 10 bases, the J end lost 1 base, and 21 bases lay between the germline ends. The CDR3 is 16 residues long.

This clone has a single count. The genes are TRBV4-3 and TRBJ1-2, with TRBD1 identical over 7 bases. From germline, CDR1 is LGHNA and CDR2 YSLEER. Losses at the gene ends were 3 bases for V and 2 bases for J; bases not matched to a gene: 0. The CDR3 is made up of 13 amino acids. CDR3 nucleotides: TGCGCCAGCAGCCAGGGACAGAACTATGGCTACACCTTC. Protein sequence: CASSQGQNYGYTF.

This clone is a singleton in its sample. This chain connects TRBV4-2 to TRBJ2-7; the match to TRBD2 covers 10 bases. This CDR3 comprises 16 residues. Per germline, CDR1 LGHNA and CDR2 YNFKEQ. The ends lost 0 bases at V and 5 bases at J; junction bases unmatched: 7. The CDR3 DNA reads TGTGCCAGCAGCCAAGAGGGCAGCGGGAGGGGAAACGAGCAGTACTTC. The encoded protein is CASSQEGSGRGNEQYF.

V gene TRBV5-4 combines with J gene TRBJ2-7, with unresolved D. CDR3 size: 14 residues. The V end lost 2 bases, the J end lost 5 bases, and 14 bases lay between the germline ends. Per germline, CDR1 SGHNT and CDR2 YYREEE (reference sequence). The CDR3 region is CASSLVYLSDEQYF. CDR3 sequence (DNA): TGTGCCAGCAGCTTAGTTTACCTTTCGGACGAGCAGTACTTC.

The rearrangement links TRBV10-3 to TRBJ2-7, with 7 bases matching TRBD2. The V gene's germline CDR1 is ENHRY and CDR2 SYGVKD. The junction had 12 bases not matched to a gene; V was cut back by 6 bases and J by 4 bases. The CDR3 contains 15 residues. The CDR3 loop reads CAISPPGGSDYEQYF. The CDR3 nucleotides are TGTGCCATCAGCCCCCCGGGAGGATCCGATTACGAGCAGTACTTC.

DNA of the CDR3: TGCAGCGTTGAAGGGAAATTAGGGTTCTTACCGCGGGCAGATGAAGCTTTCTTT. Protein product: CSVEGKLGFLPRADEAFF. V is TRBV29-1 and J is TRBJ1-1; D unresolved. Germline V gives CDR1 SQVTM, CDR2 ANQGSEA. Deletions cut 1 base from V and 7 bases from J, with 28 bases between. This CDR3 region has 18 residues.

CDR3 region: CATSRDLRSSYNEQFF. The CDR3 nucleotides are TGTGCCACCAGCAGAGATCTCAGGAGCTCCTACAATGAGCAGTTCTTC. V gene TRBV15 combines with J gene TRBJ2-1, with D unclear. The V gene's germline CDR1 is LNHNV and CDR2 YYDKDF (reference sequence). The CDR3 has 16 amino acids. The V end lost 0 bases, the J end lost 0 bases, and 9 bases lay between the germline ends.

The rearrangement joins TRBV27 to TRBJ2-2; D is unclear. Trimming took 6 bases from V and 3 from J, leaving 8 bases between them. The CDR3 has 13 residues. Per germline, CDR1 MNHEY and CDR2 SMNVEV (reference sequence). The CDR3 spells CASRKMDTGELFF. The CDR3 DNA reads TGTGCCAGCAGAAAAATGGACACCGGGGAGCTGTTTTTT.

In DNA, the CDR3 is TGTGCCAGCAGTCCGAGGTCTGGAAACACCATATATTTT. It yields the protein CASSPRSGNTIYF. V is TRBV25-1 and J is TRBJ1-3; D unclear. Germline-derived CDR1 and CDR2 are MGHDK and SYGVNS. This CDR3 is built from 13 residues. The V end was cut by 5 bases, the J end by 1 base, with 6 bases between. The whole variable domain, remainder taken from reference TRBV25-1 and TRBJ1-3, is EADIYQTPRYLVIGTGKKITLECSQTMGHDKMYWYQQDPGMELHLIHYSYGVNSTEKGDLSSESTVSRIRTEHFPLTLESARPSHTSQYLCASSPRSGNTIYFGEGSWLTVV.

This rearrangement joins TRBV7-9 to TRBJ2-3, with D perhaps assigned TRBD1 or TRBD2 (6 bases each). The V gene lost 0 bases and the J gene lost 2 bases, with 12 bases spanning the gap. In germline, CDR1 is SEHNR, CDR2 FQNEAQ (reference sequence). The CDR3 covers 16 residues. The CDR3 region has the DNA TGTGCCAGCAGCTTAGCGGGGGGACACCCCACAGATACGCAGTATTTT. Translation gives CASSLAGGHPTDTQYF.

This sequence joins TRBV19 and TRBJ1-5; TRBD1 might be the D (5 bases). The CDR3 is made up of 14 amino acids. V was trimmed by 5 bases and J by 1 base, leaving 9 bases between them. CDR1 and CDR2 from the germline V gene are LNHDA and SQIVND (reference sequence). CDR3 bases: TGTGCCAGTAGTCAGGGATCGAGCAATCAGCCCCAGCATTTT. Translating it yields CASSQGSSNQPQHF.